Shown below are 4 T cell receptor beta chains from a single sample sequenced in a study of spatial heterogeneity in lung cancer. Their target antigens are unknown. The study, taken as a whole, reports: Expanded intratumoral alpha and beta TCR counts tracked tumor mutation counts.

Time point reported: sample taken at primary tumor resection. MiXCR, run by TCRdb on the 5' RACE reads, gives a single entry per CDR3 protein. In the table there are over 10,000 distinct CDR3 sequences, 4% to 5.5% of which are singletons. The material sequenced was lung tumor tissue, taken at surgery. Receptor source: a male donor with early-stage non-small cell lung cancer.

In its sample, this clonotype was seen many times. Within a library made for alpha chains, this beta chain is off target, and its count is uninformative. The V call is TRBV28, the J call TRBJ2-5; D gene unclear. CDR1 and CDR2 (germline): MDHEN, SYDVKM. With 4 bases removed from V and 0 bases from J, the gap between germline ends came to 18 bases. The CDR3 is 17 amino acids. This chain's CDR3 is CASSSSKSDKYQETQYF. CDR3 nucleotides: TGTGCCAGCAGTTCGTCGAAGAGTGATAAGTACCAAGAGACCCAGTACTTC. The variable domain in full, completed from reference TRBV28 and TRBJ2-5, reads DVKVTQSSRYLVKRTGEKVFLECVQDMDHENMFWYRQDPGLGLRLIYFSYDVKMKEKGDIPEGYSVSREKKERFSLILESASTNQTSMYLCASSSSKSDKYQETQYFGPGTRLLVL.

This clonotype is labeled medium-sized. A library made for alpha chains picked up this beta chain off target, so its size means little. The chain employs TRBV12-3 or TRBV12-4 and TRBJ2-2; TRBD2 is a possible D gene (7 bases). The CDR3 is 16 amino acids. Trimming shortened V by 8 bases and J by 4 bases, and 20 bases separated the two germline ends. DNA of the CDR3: TGTGCCAGCTCCACGAGGGGGGGGGCTCTCACCGGGGAGCTGTTTTTT. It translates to CASSTRGGALTGELFF.

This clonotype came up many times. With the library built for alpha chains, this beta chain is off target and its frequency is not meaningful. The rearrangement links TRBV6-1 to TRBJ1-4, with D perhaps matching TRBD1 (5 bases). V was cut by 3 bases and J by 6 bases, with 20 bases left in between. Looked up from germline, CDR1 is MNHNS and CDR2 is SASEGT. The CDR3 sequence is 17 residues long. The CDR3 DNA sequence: TGTGCCAGCAGTGACCGGGGCCTGAGGGCGGAAGATGAAAAACTGTTTTTT. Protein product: CASSDRGLRAEDEKLFF.

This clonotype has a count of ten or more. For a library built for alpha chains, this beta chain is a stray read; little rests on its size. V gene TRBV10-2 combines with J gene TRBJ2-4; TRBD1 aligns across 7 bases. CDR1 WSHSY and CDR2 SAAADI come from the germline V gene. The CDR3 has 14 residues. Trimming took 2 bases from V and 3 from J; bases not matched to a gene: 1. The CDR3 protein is CASSEPGGKNIQYF. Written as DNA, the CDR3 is TGCGCCAGCAGTGAGCCAGGGGGCAAAAACATTCAGTACTTC.